This TCR beta chain was recorded in a study of OX40 agonist ivuxolimab in advanced cancers. The overall study: Patient treatment consisted of intravenous ivuxolimab administration every 2 weeks at 0.01 to 10 mg/kg. Partial responses occurred in three patients (one hepatocellular carcinoma, two cutaneous melanoma).

This CDR3 is 16 amino acids long. Looked up from germline, CDR1 is LNHDA and CDR2 is SQIVND (reference sequence). V was trimmed by 7 bases and J by 4 bases, leaving 21 bases between them. Assay: immunoSEQ multiplex PCR; the TCRdb copy retains only in-frame clones and omits some. The repertoire holds about 79,000 clones, with around 90% as singletons. The rearrangement links TRBV19 to TRBJ2-3; tentative D call: TRBD2 (5 bases). This clonotype was obtained from an adult with an advanced solid tumor such as melanoma, head and neck, liver or kidney cancer. The sample was CD4+ or CD8+ T cells sorted from blood, taken in a trial of the OX40 agonist ivuxolimab. The CDR3 nucleotides read TGTGCCAGTACGACTACCGGCTTGGGCGTTTCAGATACGCAGTATTTT. It translates to CASTTTGLGVSDTQYF.